This T cell receptor beta chain comes out of a study of cytomegalovirus exposure and HLA in healthy donors. Study-wide context: A data release that came early held approximately 85 million unique TCRs from HLA-typed donors. The Caucasian-associated ancestry cluster contained 81% of the approximately 400 genotyped donors.

V lost 6 bases and J lost 5; bases outside the gene matches: 5. This CDR3 contains 14 residues. Germline V gene data show CDR1 as MNHEY and CDR2 as SMNVEV (reference sequence). The PCR had 60 Vbeta and 13 Jbeta primers. Method: immunoSEQ multiplex PCR; TCRdb's copy keeps in-frame clones and lacks some. The data hold about 55,000 clones, with roughly 85% observed a single time. This receptor was identified in a man under 40 in good health and CMV-seronegative. This chain links TRBV27 with TRBJ2-1; TRBD1 aligns across 9 bases. Specimen: PBMCs. In DNA form, the CDR3 reads TGTGCCAGCAGCAAGGGACAGGGCAACAATGAGCAGTTCTTC. Translation: CASSKGQGNNEQFF.